A single sample is the source of the 10 T cell receptor beta chains below, sequenced in a study of blood T cell repertoires in COVID-19. Libraries were prepared by immunoSEQ multiplex PCR; TCRdb keeps only in-frame clonotypes and omits some of them. In the table there are approximately 20,000 clones, roughly 85% of which are singletons. The sequenced sample consisted of peripheral blood. The receptors stem from an older man with acute or convalescent COVID-19.

In its sample, this clone was seen a few times. The CDR3 is CASSFFAGELGEQYF. CDR3 coding DNA: TGTGCCAGCAGCTTTTTCGCGGGGGAGCTTGGAGAGCAGTACTTC. J is TRBJ2-7 and V is TRBV7-2, with TRBD2 matching over 7 bases. Germline values: CDR1 SGHTA, CDR2 FQGNSA. V dropped 3 bases and J dropped 7; count of bases not matched to a gene: 12. CDR3 length equals 15 residues.

The chain links TRBV6-6 to TRBJ1-6, with unresolved D. Trimming stripped 2 bases from V and 10 bases from J, with 12 bases between. The V gene's germline CDR1 is MNHNY and CDR2 SVGAGI (reference sequence). This CDR3 contains 14 residues. The CDR3 sequence: CASSYGSTRSPLHF. For the CDR3, the DNA is TGTGCCAGCAGTTACGGGAGTACTCGGTCACCCCTCCACTTT.

The V call is TRBV24-1, the J call TRBJ1-2, with a weak D call TRBD1 (6 bases). The CDR3 runs 15 residues. Germline V gene data show CDR1 as KGHDR and CDR2 as SFDVKD. V gave up 4 bases and J gave up 6 bases, with 17 bases separating them. The DNA for the CDR3 is TGTGCCACCAGTGAGGCACGGGGGGCGCTCCATGGCTACACCTTC. This encodes CATSEARGALHGYTF.

V gene TRBV7-2 combines with J gene TRBJ1-3; a possible D gene is TRBD1 (6 bases). CDR3 length equals 15 residues. Germline CDR1 SGHTA, CDR2 FQGNSA. V lost 6 bases, J lost 0 bases, and 12 bases lay in between. CDR3 protein: CASRPTGSSGNTIYF. The CDR3 coding sequence is TGTGCCAGCAGACCTACAGGGAGCTCTGGAAACACCATATATTTT. The variable domain in full, with the rest retrieved from reference TRBV7-2 and TRBJ1-3, is GAGVSQSPSNKVTEKGKDVELRCDPISGHTALYWYRQSLGQGLEFLIYFQGNSAPDKSGLPSDRFSAERTGGSVSTLTIQRTQQEDSAVYLCASRPTGSSGNTIYFGEGSWLTVV.

Only one count was recorded for this clone. The rearrangement links TRBV6-5 to TRBJ1-1; D remains unclear. The CDR3 extends over 13 amino acids. The ends were cut back, 6 bases at V and 1 base at J, with 9 bases in the middle. The germline V gene encodes CDR1 MNHEY and CDR2 SVGAGI. The CDR3 loop reads CASSPPGNTEAFF. The DNA for the CDR3 is TGTGCCAGCAGCCCCCCGGGGAACACTGAAGCTTTCTTT.

The chain is built from TRBV11-2 and TRBJ2-7, with TRBD2 matching 7 bases. The CDR3 sequence is 15 residues long. Losses at the gene ends were 2 bases for V and 2 bases for J; bases not matched to a gene: 6. Germline values: CDR1 SGHAT, CDR2 FQNNGV. The DNA for the CDR3 is TGTGCCAGCAGCTTAAGGCGGGGGTCCGCCTACGAGCAGTACTTC. Its translation is CASSLRRGSAYEQYF.

V gene TRBV10-3 combines with J gene TRBJ1-3, with 9 bases identical to TRBD1. Germline assignment: CDR1 ENHRY and CDR2 SYGVKD. After removal of 10 bases from V and 4 bases from J, the junction contained 14 bases not matched to a gene. The CDR3 has 16 amino acids. In DNA form, the CDR3 reads TGTGCCACTCTGGACAGGGGACGCGGGGGCGGAAACACCATATATTTT. Protein product: CATLDRGRGGGNTIYF.

The chain recombines TRBV7-8 with TRBJ1-1, with 9 bases aligning to TRBD1. This CDR3 has 16 residues. V shed 4 bases and J 5 bases; nucleotides not matched to a gene: 11. The germline gives CDR1 SGHVS, CDR2 FQNEAQ. Written as DNA, the CDR3 is TGTGCCAGCAGCTACCTACAGGGGGCAATTCGGACTGAAGCTTTCTTT. Translation: CASSYLQGAIRTEAFF.

The J gene is TRBJ2-3, the V gene TRBV9; 9 nucleotides align to TRBD2. The junction had 8 bases not matched to a gene; V was cut back by 0 bases and J by 0 bases. CDR1 is SGDLS, CDR2 YYNGEE, per germline. The CDR3 has 18 amino acids. The CDR3 loop reads CASSVEELAGLSTDTQYF. The CDR3, as DNA: TGTGCCAGCAGCGTAGAGGAACTAGCGGGCTTAAGCACAGATACGCAGTATTTT.

J is TRBJ2-3 and V is TRBV5-5, with D uncertain. The CDR3 sequence is 16 residues long. Trimming left V 0 bases short and J 0 bases short, with 11 bases between. CDR1 is SGHKS, CDR2 YYEKEE, per germline (reference sequence). The CDR3 is CASSLGWSTSTDTQYF. The CDR3 DNA is TGTGCCAGCAGCTTGGGGTGGAGTACTAGCACAGATACGCAGTATTTT.